This TCR beta chain derives from a study of Ad26.COV2.S vaccination and SARS-CoV-2 variants (dated by TCRdb to the early 2020s). A note on the overall study: TCRbeta repertoire sequencing was used to assess the specificity and breadth of SARS-CoV-2-reactive T cell receptors after Ad26.COV2.S vaccination. The TCR-sequenced set comprised around 30 samples: some 20 Ad26.COV2.S vaccine recipients, 5 placebo recipients and 8 SARS-CoV-2 convalescent individuals.

The sample's time point label, in plain terms: individuals recovered from natural SARS-CoV-2 infection. The V and J ends are trimmed by 6 bases and 8 bases, leaving 10 bases between them. Reading from cysteine to phenylalanine, the CDR3 counts 10 amino acids. Kept here is only the CDR3 DNA, which spans 30 bases and is read in frame from base 1. The CDR1 and CDR2 encoded by the germline V gene (reference sequence) are DFQATT and SNEGSKA. Study-wide conclusions, independent of this receptor: According to the authors, total T cell responses may have been underestimated by the TCR breadth and depth analyses. Compared with placebo recipients, Ad26.COV2.S recipients showed higher spike-specific TCR breadth (P = 0.0014). Comparable non-spike TCR breadth was observed between vaccine and placebo recipients, consistent with only spike being contained in the vaccine. After vaccination, spike-specific CD8+ and CD4+ T cell responses were reported to show substantial breadth.

With respect to this clone: This receptor's antigen is unknown. There are no base qualities to consult, and no much larger clone falls within one base.

The immunoSEQ Assay was used to sequence TCRbeta CDR3 regions. After extraction, genomic DNA underwent amplification by bias-controlled multiplex PCR, followed by high-throughput sequencing. The original methods were these. To quantify the absolute abundance of every unique TCRbeta CDR3 region, sequences were collapsed and filtered. T cell fraction was estimated by normalizing TCRbeta template counts to usable DNA, which was measured by amplifying reference genes present in all nucleated cells. Repertoire TCRs were annotated as SARS-CoV-2-specific by exact matching of V gene, CDR3 amino acid sequence and J gene to a known reactive TCR set. The reference SARS-CoV-2 TCR set came from MIRA and was filtered for enrichment in COVID-19-positive ImmuneCODE repertoires, removing public or cross-reactive TCRs. Based on the MIRA antigens, annotated TCRs were further analysed at the level of specific ORF or position within ORF. Breadth was defined as annotated unique rearrangements over total unique productive rearrangements; depth was the summed frequency of those rearrangements. TCR breadth was compared between groups using two-sided Wilcoxon rank-sum tests. Held by TCRdb, this immuneACCESS table contains in-frame sequences only and omits some clones. Under half of the omission traces to an unresolved V gene where checked; the cause of the rest is unknown. V, J and clone size are taken as reported in that table, and D and trimming were inferred from the DNA itself. For this sample the table gives approximately 400,000 clones, of which about 91% were detected only once. The ten biggest clones cover 3.9% of the sample.

Rearrangement joined TRBV20-1 to TRBJ1-2; TRBD1 is a weak D gene call, 5 bases matching. The source of this sequence is a human donor who had recovered from COVID-19. The input for sequencing was peripheral blood, taken after recovery from COVID-19. This receptor carries the CDR3 CSAVGGGYTF. The nucleotides read TGCAGTGCCGTCGGGGGGGGCTACACCTTC.